The 30 T cell receptor beta chains given below trace back to one sample, sequenced in a study of blood T cell repertoires in COVID-19. Sequencing was performed with immunoSEQ multiplex PCR; in TCRdb, only in-frame clones are kept and a portion is missing. The sample lists around 84,000 clones; 65% to 85% were seen once. Sequencing was done on a sample of peripheral blood. These receptors were taken from a man older than 75 with active or convalescent COVID-19.

The V gene is TRBV18, the J gene TRBJ1-1; TRBD1 matches at 12 bases. Germline values: CDR1 KGHSH, CDR2 LQKENI. The CDR3 is 17 residues long. V lost 5 bases, J lost 4 bases, and 11 bases stayed unmatched. The CDR3 spells CASSTGTGGLRGTEAFF. The CDR3 DNA is TGTGCCAGCTCAACAGGGACAGGGGGCCTGAGGGGCACTGAAGCTTTCTTT.

The rearrangement uses TRBV5-1 and TRBJ1-2; 7 bases fit TRBD1. This CDR3 comprises 14 residues. J gave up 7 bases and V 2 bases, and 8 bases lay outside the gene matches. From germline, CDR1 is SGHRS and CDR2 YFSETQ. CDR3 bases: TGCGCCAGCAGCTTACAGACAGGGACGGGTGGCTACACCTTC. Translated: CASSLQTGTGGYTF.

The chain uses TRBV23-1 and TRBJ1-1; D possibly corresponds to TRBD1 (5 bases). TRBV23-1 carries the ORF label, with uncertain function. The CDR3 is 14 amino acids. Trimming pared 11 bases from V and 0 bases from J, leaving 16 bases between. The CDR3 sequence is CAGGVAGLNTEAFF. The CDR3 nucleotides read TGCGCCGGGGGGGTCGCAGGCCTGAACACTGAAGCTTTCTTT.

This CDR3 reads CASSIQDRVGLAGVLEQFF. CDR3 in DNA: TGTGCCAGTAGTATACAGGACAGAGTTGGACTAGCGGGAGTACTAGAGCAGTTCTTC. This chain links TRBV19 with TRBJ2-1; 13 nucleotides align to TRBD2. Per germline, CDR1 LNHDA and CDR2 SQIVND (reference sequence). V trimming: 2 bases; J trimming: 10 bases; junction bases outside the gene matches: 17. This CDR3 has 19 residues.

V gene TRBV5-1 combines with J gene TRBJ1-3; no reliable D call. The CDR3 spans 13 residues. CDR1 and CDR2 (germline): SGHRS, YFSETQ. V shed 3 bases and J shed 2 bases, with 6 bases lying between them. Written as DNA, the CDR3 is TGCGCCAGCAGCTCCTCAGCTGGAAACACCATATATTTT. It is translated as CASSSSAGNTIYF.

This chain uses TRBV19 with TRBJ2-5; weak D call: TRBD2 (7 bases). The CDR3 runs to 16 residues. Trimming removed 6 bases at V and 5 bases at J, with 22 bases between. CDR1 and CDR2 from the germline V gene are LNHDA and SQIVND (reference sequence). The CDR3, as DNA: TGTGCCAGTAGAGCCCCCGGGGCGGGGGCGGGGGAGACCCAGTACTTC. Its protein is CASRAPGAGAGETQYF.

This chain connects TRBV30 to TRBJ1-6; possible D gene TRBD1, 6 bases. The V end lost 3 bases, the J end lost 10 bases, and 16 bases lay between the germline ends. The CDR3 is made up of 14 amino acids. Germline loops: CDR1 GTSNPN, CDR2 SVGIG (reference sequence). The DNA for the CDR3 is TGTGCCTGGAGGACCGGGACATGGGGCTCACCCCTCCACTTT. This translates into CAWRTGTWGSPLHF.

The rearrangement links TRBV3-1 (or the pseudogene TRBV3-2) to TRBJ1-2; D remains unclear. The CDR3 is 12 amino acids. The germline V and J ends were trimmed by 8 bases and 4 bases, with 11 bases remaining between them. Germline V gene sequence: CDR1 LGHDT, CDR2 YNNKEL (reference sequence). The CDR3 reads CASGGIGYGYTF. CDR3 DNA sequence: TGTGCCAGCGGCGGGATCGGCTATGGCTACACCTTC.

This chain joins TRBV9 and TRBJ2-5, with 8 bases matching TRBD2. The CDR3 runs to 16 residues. Germline values: CDR1 SGDLS, CDR2 YYNGEE. The V gene end was trimmed by 0 bases and the J gene end by 0 bases; junction bases not matched to a gene: 4. The chain's CDR3 is CASSVGSGGYQETQYF. The CDR3 DNA follows: TGTGCCAGCAGCGTAGGATCGGGAGGGTACCAAGAGACCCAGTACTTC.

V gene TRBV28 combines with J gene TRBJ2-1, with D maybe TRBD2 (7 bases). V was cut by 5 bases and J by 9 bases, with 23 bases left in between. CDR1 MDHEN and CDR2 SYDVKM come from the germline V gene. This CDR3 has 16 residues. CDR3 DNA sequence: TGTGCCAGCAGTCCCCCTGGGGGGGGCCTCTTTGCTGAGCAGTTCTTC. It is translated as CASSPPGGGLFAEQFF.

The CDR3 region is CASSAPGTSNEQFF. The CDR3 nucleotides are TGTGCCAGCAGCGCCCCCGGGACTAGCAATGAGCAGTTCTTC. The chain links TRBV6-5 to TRBJ2-1, with 8 bases identical to TRBD2. V shed 6 bases and J 6 bases; nucleotides not matched to a gene: 7. CDR1 and CDR2 (germline): MNHEY, SVGAGI. The CDR3 contains 14 residues.

The V gene is TRBV19, the J gene TRBJ2-7; 8 bases are a match to TRBD1. Germline loops: CDR1 LNHDA, CDR2 SQIVND (reference sequence). The CDR3 contains 16 residues. With V trimmed by 5 bases and J by 3 bases, 12 bases remained unmatched. CDR3 coding DNA: TGTGCCAGTAGTCTCGCCTGGGACAGGTTTATCTACGAGCAGTACTTC. This gives the protein CASSLAWDRFIYEQYF.

The chain carries TRBV9 and TRBJ1-2; D is ambiguous. The CDR3 contains 15 residues. Trimming took off 3 bases at V and 0 bases at J, with 12 bases between the two ends. Germline V gives CDR1 SGDLS, CDR2 YYNGEE. CDR3 in amino acids: CASSAIRYSNYGYTF. The CDR3 DNA reads as TGTGCCAGCAGCGCCATCCGATACTCTAACTATGGCTACACCTTC.

This sequence joins TRBV19 and TRBJ2-2; tentatively, D is TRBD1 (5 bases). The ends were cut back, 10 bases at V and 5 bases at J, with 20 bases in the middle. Germline CDR1 reads LNHDA; CDR2 reads SQIVND (reference sequence). This CDR3 region has 15 residues. In DNA, the CDR3 is TGTGCCACTCATGGATGGCAGGGCGGTACCGGGGAGCTGTTTTTT. Translation: CATHGWQGGTGELFF.

V and J are TRBV2 and TRBJ1-2; no reliable D call. CDR3 length equals 13 residues. CDR1 SNHLY and CDR2 FYNNEI come from the germline V gene. V gave up 3 bases and J gave up 6 bases, with 11 bases separating them. This chain's CDR3 is CASSEFGLDGYTF. The CDR3 DNA reads as TGTGCCAGCAGTGAGTTTGGTCTAGATGGCTACACCTTC.

The chain recombines TRBV11-1 with TRBJ2-2, with D perhaps matching TRBD1 (5 bases). The V gene's germline CDR1 is SGHAT and CDR2 FQDESV (reference sequence). The CDR3 length is 16 residues. The V end lost 5 bases, the J end lost 0 bases, and 13 bases lay between the germline ends. The CDR3 DNA follows: TGTGCCAGCAGCCCCCAGGGCTCTGCGAACACCGGGGAGCTGTTTTTT. Protein: CASSPQGSANTGELFF.

The chain uses TRBV19 and TRBJ1-5; 8 bases map to TRBD1. Germline V gives CDR1 LNHDA, CDR2 SQIVND (reference sequence). V lost 9 bases to trimming and J lost 6 bases; unmatched junction nucleotides: 16. The CDR3 is 16 amino acids. This CDR3 reads CASWDRRRVGVQPQHF. CDR3 sequence (DNA): TGTGCCAGCTGGGACAGGCGAAGAGTAGGAGTTCAGCCCCAGCATTTT.

V gene TRBV28 combines with J gene TRBJ1-4, with TRBD1 as a possible D gene (6 bases). Trimming took off 7 bases at V and 7 bases at J, with 19 bases between the two ends. CDR3 length: 15 residues. Germline V lookup: CDR1 MDHEN, CDR2 SYDVKM. CDR3 bases: TGTGCCAGCACCATAGGGGGGGGGATTGGTGAAAAACTGTTTTTT. Its translation is CASTIGGGIGEKLFF. The variable domain in full, with the rest retrieved from reference TRBV28 and TRBJ1-4, is DVKVTQSSRYLVKRTGEKVFLECVQDMDHENMFWYRQDPGLGLRLIYFSYDVKMKEKGDIPEGYSVSREKKERFSLILESASTNQTSMYLCASTIGGGIGEKLFFGSGTQLSVL.

In the case of this clone: Other DNA sequences from this sample encode an identical CDR3 as well. This chain joins TRBV30 and TRBJ2-4; the D gene is possibly TRBD2 (6 bases). Per the germline V gene, CDR1 is GTSNPN and CDR2 is SVGIG (reference sequence). Trimming removed 6 bases from V and 9 bases from J, with 15 bases in between. CDR3 length equals 12 residues. The chain's CDR3 is CACGRVGGIQYF. The CDR3 DNA sequence: TGTGCCTGTGGGCGGGTGGGGGGCATTCAGTACTTC. The variable domain in full, completed from reference TRBV30 and TRBJ2-4, reads SQTIHQWPATLVQPVGSPLSLECTVEGTSNPNLYWYRQAAGRGLQLLFYSVGIGQISSEVPQNLSASRPQDRQFILSSKKLLLSDSGFYLCACGRVGGIQYFGAGTRLSVL.

The chain joins TRBV18 to TRBJ2-2, with a tentative D call TRBD2 (5 bases). The V and J ends lost 0 bases and 12 bases respectively, with 11 bases between them. CDR1 KGHSH and CDR2 LQKENI come from the germline V gene. This CDR3 region has 13 residues. CDR3 sequence reads: CASSPPVAGQLFF. The CDR3 bases are TGTGCCAGCTCACCACCGGTGGCGGGCCAGCTGTTTTTT.

The chain links TRBV2 to TRBJ1-1; TRBD1 aligns across 8 bases. Germline CDR1 and CDR2: SNHLY and FYNNEI. The ends lost 7 bases at V and 1 base at J; junction bases unmatched: 5. CDR3 length equals 14 residues. Here the CDR3 DNA reads TGTGCCAGCAAAGCCGGGACAGGGAACACTGAAGCTTTCTTT. This encodes CASKAGTGNTEAFF. Full variable domain (rest looked up from reference TRBV2 and TRBJ1-1): EPEVTQTPSHQVTQMGQEVILRCVPISNHLYFYWYRQILGQKVEFLVSFYNNEISEKSEIFDDQFSVERPDGSNFTLKIRSTKLEDSAMYFCASKAGTGNTEAFFGQGTRLTVV.

The CDR3 DNA follows: TGTGCCAGCAGCCAAGATGCCCTTTTCCGCGCCCTGGACTACCAAGAGACCCAGTACTTC. Translated: CASSQDALFRALDYQETQYF. This rearrangement joins TRBV3-1 (or the pseudogene TRBV3-2) to TRBJ2-5, with D perhaps TRBD2 (5 bases). Deletions cut 0 bases from V and 0 bases from J, with 23 bases between. Germline loops: CDR1 LGHDT, CDR2 YNNKEL (reference sequence). The CDR3 is 20 amino acids.

This chain connects TRBV5-5 to TRBJ2-5, with 7 bases fitting TRBD2. From germline, CDR1 is SGHKS and CDR2 YYEKEE (reference sequence). This CDR3 has 15 residues. The junction had 4 bases not matched to a gene; V was cut back by 0 bases and J by 2 bases. The CDR3 DNA sequence: TGTGCCAGCAGCTTGGTGGAGGGAGGGCAAGAGACCCAGTACTTC. Translating gives CASSLVEGGQETQYF.

This chain links TRBV19 with TRBJ1-5; TRBD1 matches at 7 bases. This CDR3 contains 15 residues. Per the germline V gene, CDR1 is LNHDA and CDR2 is SQIVND (reference sequence). V was clipped by 4 bases and J by 4 bases; unmatched bases: 7. In DNA form, the CDR3 reads TGTGCCAGTAGTAGCCAGGGACAGTTGAATCAGCCCCAGCATTTT. Translating it yields CASSSQGQLNQPQHF.

This clone was recorded a few times. The chain employs TRBV7-2 and TRBJ1-2; TRBD1 agrees at 9 bases. Per germline, CDR1 SGHTA and CDR2 FQGNSA. The CDR3 is 13 residues long. The J segment lost 8 bases and the V segment lost 5 bases, leaving 6 bases of the junction unmatched. In DNA, the CDR3 is TGTGCCAGCAGCGCGAATACAGGGGGCGGCTACACCTTC. Protein sequence: CASSANTGGGYTF. The complete variable domain, with remaining parts taken from reference TRBV7-2 and TRBJ1-2, reads GAGVSQSPSNKVTEKGKDVELRCDPISGHTALYWYRQSLGQGLEFLIYFQGNSAPDKSGLPSDRFSAERTGGSVSTLTIQRTQQEDSAVYLCASSANTGGGYTFGSGTRLTVV.

CDR3 loop: CASSQVDPGYSYEQYF. In nucleotides, the CDR3 is TGTGCCAGCAGCCAAGTGGATCCGGGATACTCCTACGAGCAGTACTTC. This sequence joins TRBV3-1 (or the pseudogene TRBV3-2) and TRBJ2-7, with D perhaps matching TRBD2 (5 bases). CDR3 size: 16 residues. Germline assignment: CDR1 LGHDT and CDR2 YNNKEL (reference sequence). V lost 1 base, J lost 0 bases, and 13 bases lay in between.

This clone occurred a few times. The chain uses TRBV7-5 and TRBJ1-3; the table's D call, TRBD1, was not checked against the DNA. TRBV7-5 is a pseudogene locus. The length of the CDR3 is 23 residues. The CDR3 is CVRSSKAIRGQEYVPDSGNTIYF. As DNA, the CDR3 is TGTGTCAGAAGCTCTAAAGCAATCCGGGGACAGGAGTACGTACCAGACTCTGGAAACACCATATATTTT.

A few counts support this clone. This chain uses TRBV19 with TRBJ2-7; 10 nucleotides agree with TRBD1. The CDR3 loop spans 13 amino acids. CDR1 and CDR2 (germline): LNHDA, SQIVND (reference sequence). V gave up 8 bases and J gave up 2 bases; unmatched junction bases: 3. CDR3 protein: CASRDRGTYEQYF. The CDR3 bases are TGTGCCAGTCGGGACAGGGGAACCTACGAGCAGTACTTC.

This chain joins TRBV6-5 and TRBJ1-1; D is ambiguous. Germline CDR1 and CDR2: MNHEY and SVGAGI. The V gene lost 6 bases and the J gene lost 1 base, with 6 bases spanning the gap. The CDR3 has 12 amino acids. The chain's CDR3 is CASSRGNTEAFF. In nucleotides, the CDR3 is TGTGCCAGCAGCCGGGGGAACACTGAAGCTTTCTTT.

The chain has TRBV4-1 and TRBJ2-1; 13 nucleotides agree with TRBD2. Trimming took 3 bases from V and 5 from J; bases not matched to a gene: 13. The CDR3 extends over 19 amino acids. Germline-derived CDR1 and CDR2 are MGHRA and YSYEKL. CDR3 in DNA: TGCGCCAGCAGCCACGGGCTGGGACTAGCGGGAAACCTGGACAATGAGCAGTTCTTC. It specifies CASSHGLGLAGNLDNEQFF.